This is a list of T cell receptor beta chains from one sample in a study of T cells in tuberculosis. Sequencing used immunoSEQ multiplex PCR; TCRdb keeps in-frame clones, though not all of them. The sample has 50,000 or so clones; roughly 90% are singletons. The sequenced material came from CD1b-GMM tetramer-negative cells sorted from PBMCs. All receptors derive from an adult woman with latent tuberculosis. Each CDR3 is given with its conserved first and last residue. The D gene is left open where the match is weak. Clone size, where shown, is once, few, many, or a class for clones that have expanded.

v_call: TRBV5-1; clone_size: -; d_call: -; j_call: TRBJ2-1; cdr3_nt: TGCGCCAGCAGCTTGTTGGGGAGCTCCTACAATGAGCAGTTCTTC; cdr3_aa: CASSLLGSSYNEQFF
v_call: TRBV5-1; clone_size: -; d_call: TRBD1; j_call: TRBJ1-2; cdr3_nt: TGCGCCAGCAGATTGCAGGACAGGGGGGTCGGCTACACCTTC; cdr3_aa: CASRLQDRGVGYTF
v_call: TRBV7-7; clone_size: -; d_call: -; j_call: TRBJ2-3; cdr3_nt: TGTGCTAGCAGCTTAGAGCCAACAGATACGCAGTATTTT; cdr3_aa: CASSLEPTDTQYF
v_call: TRBV5-4; clone_size: -; d_call: -; j_call: TRBJ2-1; cdr3_nt: TGTGCCAGCAGCTTGGCAGGGAACAATGAGCAGTTCTTC; cdr3_aa: CASSLAGNNEQFF
v_call: TRBV27; clone_size: -; d_call: -; j_call: TRBJ2-7; cdr3_nt: TGTGCCAGCAGCTCCGTAGCAACAGGGTTGATCTACGAGCAGTACTTC; cdr3_aa: CASSSVATGLIYEQYF
v_call: TRBV5-6; clone_size: -; d_call: TRBD1; j_call: TRBJ1-4; cdr3_nt: TGTGCCAGCAGCTTGGGGGACAGGTCAACTAATGAAAAACTGTTTTTT; cdr3_aa: CASSLGDRSTNEKLFF
v_call: TRBV2; clone_size: -; d_call: -; j_call: TRBJ1-2; cdr3_nt: TGTGCCAGTTGGACAGAGGGGAACTATGGCTACACCTTC; cdr3_aa: CASWTEGNYGYTF
v_call: TRBV6-6; clone_size: -; d_call: -; j_call: TRBJ1-2; cdr3_nt: TGTGCCAGCAGTTACGGGGCAGAGCCTCGTAACTATGGCTACACCTTC; cdr3_aa: CASSYGAEPRNYGYTF
v_call: TRBV28; clone_size: -; d_call: -; j_call: TRBJ2-1; cdr3_nt: TGTGCCAGCAGTTTCACTAGTAATTACAATGAGCAGTTCTTC; cdr3_aa: CASSFTSNYNEQFF
v_call: TRBV7-9; clone_size: -; d_call: -; j_call: TRBJ1-4; cdr3_nt: TGTGCCAGCAGCTTTATGCGTGAAAAACTGTTTTTT; cdr3_aa: CASSFMREKLFF
v_call: TRBV30; clone_size: -; d_call: -; j_call: TRBJ1-1; cdr3_nt: TGTGCCTGGGGAAGACAGGAGAACACTGAAGCTTTCTTT; cdr3_aa: CAWGRQENTEAFF
v_call: TRBV2; clone_size: -; d_call: TRBD1; j_call: TRBJ1-2; cdr3_nt: TGTGCCAGCAGTGAGGGACAGGCCAGCCACTACACCTTC; cdr3_aa: CASSEGQASHYTF
v_call: TRBV7-3; clone_size: -; d_call: TRBD1; j_call: TRBJ2-2; cdr3_nt: TGTGCCAGCAGCCCCCAGGACAGGCCTAACACCGGGGAGCTGTTTTTT; cdr3_aa: CASSPQDRPNTGELFF
v_call: TRBV30; clone_size: -; d_call: -; j_call: TRBJ2-7; cdr3_nt: TGTGCCTGGAGGCGGGGAAGTACGTACGAGCAGTACTTC; cdr3_aa: CAWRRGSTYEQYF
v_call: TRBV9; clone_size: -; d_call: TRBD1; j_call: TRBJ1-2; cdr3_nt: TGTGCCAGCAGCGTAGGGGACAGGTCGTATGGCTACACCTTC; cdr3_aa: CASSVGDRSYGYTF
v_call: TRBV15; clone_size: -; d_call: TRBD2; j_call: TRBJ2-1; cdr3_nt: TGTGCCACCAGCAGAGATCGGGTTAGCGGGCTAGAGCAGTTCTTC; cdr3_aa: CATSRDRVSGLEQFF
v_call: TRBV5-1; clone_size: -; d_call: TRBD2; j_call: TRBJ2-3; cdr3_nt: TGCGCCAGCAGCGATACTAGCGGGGGCACAGATACGCAGTATTTT; cdr3_aa: CASSDTSGGTDTQYF
v_call: TRBV27; clone_size: -; d_call: TRBD1; j_call: TRBJ2-7; cdr3_nt: TGTGCCAGCAGAGTGAAAGGGACAGGGAGTTCCGAGCAGTACTTC; cdr3_aa: CASRVKGTGSSEQYF
v_call: TRBV6-1; clone_size: -; d_call: -; j_call: TRBJ1-5; cdr3_nt: TGTGCCAGCAGTTGGAAAACGGGGAGCAATCAGCCCCAGCATTTT; cdr3_aa: CASSWKTGSNQPQHF
v_call: TRBV19; clone_size: -; d_call: TRBD1; j_call: TRBJ2-7; cdr3_nt: TGTGCCAGTAGTTCACCGGGACAGGGCCTCTACGAGCAGTACTTC; cdr3_aa: CASSSPGQGLYEQYF
v_call: TRBV7-3; clone_size: -; d_call: -; j_call: TRBJ2-7; cdr3_nt: TGTGCCAGCAGCTTAATGTCCCAGGGGCCATACGAGCAGTACTTC; cdr3_aa: CASSLMSQGPYEQYF
v_call: TRBV27; clone_size: -; d_call: -; j_call: TRBJ1-1; cdr3_nt: TGTGCCAGCAGTCCCCTCGACAGAAACACTGAAGCTTTCTTT; cdr3_aa: CASSPLDRNTEAFF
v_call: TRBV4-3; clone_size: few; d_call: TRBD2; j_call: TRBJ2-1; cdr3_nt: TGCGCCAGCAGCCAAGATTCGTCTAGCGGCTACAATGAGCAGTTCTTC; cdr3_aa: CASSQDSSSGYNEQFF
v_call: TRBV28; clone_size: -; d_call: -; j_call: TRBJ1-4; cdr3_nt: TGTGCCAGCAGTTTAAGTCAGCGATTTGAAAAACTGTTTTTT; cdr3_aa: CASSLSQRFEKLFF
v_call: TRBV28; clone_size: -; d_call: -; j_call: TRBJ1-2; cdr3_nt: TGTGCCAGCAGTTTGTCGGGGGACGGCTACACCTTC; cdr3_aa: CASSLSGDGYTF
v_call: TRBV7-3; clone_size: -; d_call: TRBD2; j_call: TRBJ2-7; cdr3_nt: TGTGCCAGCAGCCCGCAAGCGGGACCTACCTACGAGCAGTACTTC; cdr3_aa: CASSPQAGPTYEQYF
v_call: TRBV28; clone_size: -; d_call: TRBD1; j_call: TRBJ1-2; cdr3_nt: TGTGCCAGCAGTTCGTACCCGACAGGGAACTATGGCTACACCTTC; cdr3_aa: CASSSYPTGNYGYTF
v_call: TRBV19; clone_size: once; d_call: TRBD2; j_call: TRBJ2-7; cdr3_nt: TGTGCCAGTAGTTCCGGGACTAGCGGGATCAACGAGCAGTACTTC; cdr3_aa: CASSSGTSGINEQYF
v_call: TRBV7-8; clone_size: -; d_call: -; j_call: TRBJ2-1; cdr3_nt: TGTGCCAGCAGCTCGTCCCGGGGTCCAGGCATTAATGAGCAGTTCTTC; cdr3_aa: CASSSSRGPGINEQFF
v_call: TRBV30; clone_size: once; d_call: TRBD1; j_call: TRBJ1-1; cdr3_nt: TGTGCCTACGCCCGGGACAGGGGGCTTTTAAACACTGAAGCTTTCTTT; cdr3_aa: CAYARDRGLLNTEAFF
v_call: TRBV30; clone_size: -; d_call: -; j_call: TRBJ2-3; cdr3_nt: TGTGCCTGGAGTCGGAGCACAGATACGCAGTATTTT; cdr3_aa: CAWSRSTDTQYF
v_call: TRBV5-6; clone_size: -; d_call: -; j_call: TRBJ2-7; cdr3_nt: TGTGCCAGCAGCTTATGGGAGGGCAGGGGGCAAGACGAGCAGTACTTC; cdr3_aa: CASSLWEGRGQDEQYF
v_call: TRBV29-1; clone_size: few; d_call: TRBD1; j_call: TRBJ1-6; cdr3_nt: TGCAGCGCGGAAAACCGGACAGGGAGCGGAGATTCACCCCTCCACTTT; cdr3_aa: CSAENRTGSGDSPLHF
v_call: TRBV14; clone_size: -; d_call: TRBD2; j_call: TRBJ2-3; cdr3_nt: TGTGCCAGCAGCCAAGCTGGTAGCGGGAGGATGACAGATACGCAGTATTTT; cdr3_aa: CASSQAGSGRMTDTQYF
v_call: TRBV5-4; clone_size: -; d_call: TRBD1; j_call: TRBJ2-6; cdr3_nt: TGTGCCACCAAGACAGGGGGTACAGGGGCCAACGTCCTGACTTTC; cdr3_aa: CATKTGGTGANVLTF
v_call: TRBV5-4; clone_size: -; d_call: -; j_call: TRBJ2-7; cdr3_nt: TGTGCCAGCAGCTTAGTCGCGGGCCGGGACGAGCAGTACTTC; cdr3_aa: CASSLVAGRDEQYF
v_call: TRBV27; clone_size: -; d_call: -; j_call: TRBJ1-1; cdr3_nt: TGTGCCAGCAGCTACTGGGGGCAAAGGGAAACTGAAGCTTTCTTT; cdr3_aa: CASSYWGQRETEAFF